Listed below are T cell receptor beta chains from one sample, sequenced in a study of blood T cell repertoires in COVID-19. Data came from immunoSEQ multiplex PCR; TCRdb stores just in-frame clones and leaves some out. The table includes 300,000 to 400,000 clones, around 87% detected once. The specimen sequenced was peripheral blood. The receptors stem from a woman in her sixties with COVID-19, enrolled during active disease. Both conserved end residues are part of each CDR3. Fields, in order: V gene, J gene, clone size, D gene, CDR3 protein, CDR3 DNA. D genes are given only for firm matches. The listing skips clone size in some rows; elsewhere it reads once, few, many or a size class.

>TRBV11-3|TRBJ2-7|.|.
CASSLGHGVYEQYF
TGTGCCAGCAGCTTAGGCCACGGAGTCTACGAGCAGTACTTC
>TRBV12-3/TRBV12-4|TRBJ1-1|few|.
CASSPGVFTEAFF
TGTGCCAGCAGTCCAGGGGTTTTCACTGAAGCTTTCTTT
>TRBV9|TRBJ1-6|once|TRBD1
CASSPLGQSNSPLHF
TGTGCCAGCAGCCCCCTGGGACAGTCAAATTCACCCCTCCACTTT
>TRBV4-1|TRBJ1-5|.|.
CASSQAGTRNQPQHF
TGCGCCAGCAGCCAAGCCGGGACTCGCAATCAGCCCCAGCATTTT
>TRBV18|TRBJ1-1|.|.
CASSPLGQGNTEAFF
TGTGCCAGCTCACCCCTGGGGCAGGGGAACACTGAAGCTTTCTTT
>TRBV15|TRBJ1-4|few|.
CATSPRGDEKLFF
TGTGCCACCAGTCCTCGGGGGGATGAAAAACTGTTTTTT
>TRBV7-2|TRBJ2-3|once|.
CASSQASSTDTQYF
TGTGCCAGTAGCCAGGCGTCTAGCACAGATACGCAGTATTTT
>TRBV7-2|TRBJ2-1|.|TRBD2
CASSFVSSGLGSYNEQFF
TGTGCCAGCAGCTTCGTTTCTTCGGGACTAGGATCTTACAATGAGCAGTTCTTC
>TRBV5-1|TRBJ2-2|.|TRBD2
CASTQIAGGHGELFF
TGCGCCAGCACCCAAATAGCGGGGGGCCACGGGGAGCTGTTTTTT
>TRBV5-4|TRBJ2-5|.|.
CASRVGGGETQYF
TGTGCCAGCAGGGTTGGTGGAGGAGAGACCCAGTACTTC
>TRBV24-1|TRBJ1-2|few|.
CATSDPTVYGYTF
TGTGCCACCAGTGACCCGACAGTCTATGGCTACACCTTC
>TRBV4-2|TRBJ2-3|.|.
CASSQDIFENYRTSTDTQYF
TGTGCCAGCAGCCAAGATATTTTTGAGAACTATCGAACTAGCACAGATACGCAGTATTTT
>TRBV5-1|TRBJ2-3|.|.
CASSNDAGVGDTQYF
TGCGCCAGCAGCAATGACGCAGGGGTAGGAGATACGCAGTATTTT
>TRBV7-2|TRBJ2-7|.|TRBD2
CASSPPPGLNEQYF
TGTGCCAGCAGCCCACCCCCGGGACTAAACGAGCAGTACTTC
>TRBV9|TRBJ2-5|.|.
CASTRGAEGETQYF
TGTGCCAGCACCCGGGGGGCCGAAGGGGAGACCCAGTACTTC
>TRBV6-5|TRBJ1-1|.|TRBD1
CASRTQGARSTEAFF
TGTGCCAGCAGAACACAGGGGGCAAGGAGCACTGAAGCTTTCTTT
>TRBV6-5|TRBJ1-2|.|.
CASIDRYYGYTF
TGTGCCAGCATCGACAGATACTATGGCTACACCTTC
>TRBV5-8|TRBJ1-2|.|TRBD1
CASSPGTGKAYGYTF
TGTGCCAGCAGCCCCGGGACAGGGAAGGCCTATGGCTACACCTTC
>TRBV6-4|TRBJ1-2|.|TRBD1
CASRDRYGYTF
TGTGCCAGCCGGGACAGATATGGCTACACCTTC
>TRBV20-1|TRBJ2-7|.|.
CSRGRSYEQYF
TGCTCTAGGGGCAGGTCCTACGAGCAGTACTTC
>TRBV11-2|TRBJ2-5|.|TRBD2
CASSSELAGVKTQYF
TGTGCCAGCAGCTCCGAGTTGGCGGGGGTAAAGACCCAGTACTTC
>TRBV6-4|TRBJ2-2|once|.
CASSDSSQGSGELFF
TGTGCCAGCAGTGACTCGAGTCAGGGGAGCGGGGAGCTGTTTTTT
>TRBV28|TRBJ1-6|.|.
CASTWEGALHF
TGTGCCAGCACCTGGGAGGGAGCGCTCCACTTT
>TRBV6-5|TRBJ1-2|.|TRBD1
CASGDRAGGYTF
TGTGCCAGCGGCGACAGGGCTGGCGGCTACACCTTC
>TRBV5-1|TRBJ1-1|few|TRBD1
CASRAGTGEKAEAFF
TGCGCCAGCCGCGCCGGGACAGGGGAGAAAGCTGAAGCTTTCTTT
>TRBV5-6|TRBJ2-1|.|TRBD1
CASSIPTGAHSYNEQFF
TGTGCCAGCAGCATACCGACAGGGGCCCACTCCTACAATGAGCAGTTCTTC
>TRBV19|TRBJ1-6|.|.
CASRISGANSPLHF
TGTGCCAGTAGAATTAGCGGGGCCAATTCACCCCTCCACTTT
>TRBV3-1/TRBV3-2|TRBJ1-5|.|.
CASSQRRPAAGNQPQHF
TGTGCCAGCAGCCAACGTAGACCGGCCGCCGGGAATCAGCCCCAGCATTTT
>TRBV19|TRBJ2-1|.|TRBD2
CASSALAGGDNEQFF
TGTGCCAGTAGCGCACTAGCGGGGGGGGACAATGAGCAGTTCTTC
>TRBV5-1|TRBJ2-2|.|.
CASSSMRGSGELFF
TGCGCCAGCAGCTCGATGAGAGGGTCCGGGGAGCTGTTTTTT
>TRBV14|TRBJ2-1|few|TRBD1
CASSQIGQGGNEQFF
TGTGCCAGCAGCCAAATCGGACAGGGAGGCAATGAGCAGTTCTTC
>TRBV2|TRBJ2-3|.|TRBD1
CASRQGAGDTQYF
TGTGCCAGCAGGCAGGGGGCGGGAGATACGCAGTATTTT
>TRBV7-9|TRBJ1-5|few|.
CASSFYNIEEQPQHF
TGTGCCAGCAGCTTTTACAACATAGAGGAGCAGCCCCAGCATTTT
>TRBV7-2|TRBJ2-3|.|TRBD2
CASSQRSSSGGYTDTQYF
TGTGCCAGCAGCCAGAGGTCGTCTAGCGGGGGGTACACAGATACGCAGTATTTT
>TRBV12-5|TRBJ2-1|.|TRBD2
CASGLGLAGQNEQFF
TGTGCTAGTGGTTTGGGACTAGCGGGGCAAAATGAGCAGTTCTTC
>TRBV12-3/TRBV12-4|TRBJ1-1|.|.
CASRLNTEAFF
TGTGCCAGCAGACTTAACACTGAAGCTTTCTTT
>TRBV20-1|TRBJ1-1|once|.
CSATGLRAFF
TGCAGTGCTACAGGGCTCCGAGCTTTCTTT
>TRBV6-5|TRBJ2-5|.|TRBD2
CASRVYWGGRETQYF
TGTGCCAGCAGGGTTTACTGGGGCGGGAGAGAGACCCAGTACTTC
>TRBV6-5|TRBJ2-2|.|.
CASSAGQNHGELFF
TGTGCCAGCAGCGCAGGACAGAATCACGGGGAGCTGTTTTTT
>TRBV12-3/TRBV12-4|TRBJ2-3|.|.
CASSPRDTQYF
TGTGCCAGCAGTCCTCGTGATACGCAGTATTTT
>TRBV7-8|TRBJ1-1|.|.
CASSLSQGVNTEAFF
TGTGCCAGCAGCTTGTCTCAGGGTGTGAACACTGAAGCTTTCTTT
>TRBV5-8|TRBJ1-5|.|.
CASSEAARTLNQPQHF
TGTGCCAGCAGCGAAGCAGCCAGGACACTCAATCAGCCCCAGCATTTT
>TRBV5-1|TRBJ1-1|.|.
CASSLVVGSGTEAFF
TGCGCCAGCAGCTTGGTAGTTGGGTCGGGAACTGAAGCTTTCTTT
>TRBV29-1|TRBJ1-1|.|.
CSVTGPSGSTEAFF
TGCAGCGTGACAGGTCCCTCCGGCTCCACTGAAGCTTTCTTT
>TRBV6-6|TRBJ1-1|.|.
CASTNPGVNTEAFF
TGTGCCAGCACCAACCCCGGGGTAAACACTGAAGCTTTCTTT
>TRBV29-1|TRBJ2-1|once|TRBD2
CSVLGTSGDNEQFF
TGCAGCGTTCTCGGGACTAGCGGTGACAATGAGCAGTTCTTC